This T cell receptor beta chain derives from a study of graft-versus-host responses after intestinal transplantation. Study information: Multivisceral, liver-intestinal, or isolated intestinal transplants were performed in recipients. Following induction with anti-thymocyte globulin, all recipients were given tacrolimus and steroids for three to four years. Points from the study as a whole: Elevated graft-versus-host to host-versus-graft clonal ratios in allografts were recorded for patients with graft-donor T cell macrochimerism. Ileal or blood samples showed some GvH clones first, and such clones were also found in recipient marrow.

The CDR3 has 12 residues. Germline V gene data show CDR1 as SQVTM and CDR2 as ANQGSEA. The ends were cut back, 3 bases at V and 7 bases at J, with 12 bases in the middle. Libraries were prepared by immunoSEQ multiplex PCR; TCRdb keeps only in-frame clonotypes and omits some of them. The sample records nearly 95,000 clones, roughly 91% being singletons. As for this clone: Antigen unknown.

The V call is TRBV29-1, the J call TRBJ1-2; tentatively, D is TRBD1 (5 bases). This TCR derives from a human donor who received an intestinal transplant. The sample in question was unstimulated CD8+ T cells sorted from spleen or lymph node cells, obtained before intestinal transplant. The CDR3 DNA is TGCAGCGTTGATTTAGGGGCAAGTGGCTACACCTTC. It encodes CSVDLGASGYTF.